A selection of T cell receptor beta chains follows, all from one sample in a study of vaccination effects on CD4 cells after COVID-19. No antigen is known for these receptors. Method: immunoSEQ multiplex PCR; TCRdb's copy keeps in-frame clones and lacks some. The sample shows around 54,000 clones, around 85% of them seen only once. This material consisted of CD4+ T cells from PBMCs cultured with HCoV-229E spike peptides, taken before COVID-19 vaccination. The receptors stem from a human donor who received a COVID-19 vaccine. Each CDR3 is given with its conserved first and last residue. The D gene is left open where the match is weak. Where a row states a size, it is once, few, many or the class of an expanded clone; other rows omit it.

d_call j_call clone_size v_call cdr3_nt cdr3_aa
. TRBJ2-3 . TRBV5-1 TGCGCCAGCAGCTTGGGAGTAAACACAGATACGCAGTATTTT CASSLGVNTDTQYF
TRBD1 TRBJ1-5 . TRBV6-5 TGTGCCAGCAGTTACCGGGACAGGGGTAGCAATCAGCCCCAGCATTTT CASSYRDRGSNQPQHF
. TRBJ1-1 few TRBV5-1 TGCGCCAGCAGCTTGGCGTCGGGGTCAAAAGCTTTCTTT CASSLASGSKAFF
TRBD1 TRBJ2-2 once TRBV27 TGTGCCAGCAGTTTTCAGGGGGCTAACGGGGAGCTGTTTTTT CASSFQGANGELFF
. TRBJ1-4 . TRBV19 TGTGCCAGCCATATGCGGGACCTAGTCGGCCATGCAACTAATGAAAAACTGTTTTTT CASHMRDLVGHATNEKLFF
. TRBJ2-3 . TRBV7-2 TGTGCCAGCAGCTTACGGTGGGGGGGCAAGACAGATACGCAGTATTTT CASSLRWGGKTDTQYF
. TRBJ1-6 . TRBV24-1 TGTGCCACCAGTATACTCAGGGTTTCTTATAATTCACCCCTCCACTTT CATSILRVSYNSPLHF
. TRBJ1-5 . TRBV19 TGTGCCAGTAGACGGGGGGTTGGCAATCAGCCCCAGCATTTT CASRRGVGNQPQHF
. TRBJ2-5 . TRBV2 TGTGCCAGCGGGCATTACGGACACCGCCAAGAGACCCAGTACTTC CASGHYGHRQETQYF
. TRBJ1-4 . TRBV5-6 TGTGCCAGCTCAGCCAGAGGGAGCCGTAATGAAAAACTGTTTTTT CASSARGSRNEKLFF
. TRBJ1-2 . TRBV5-4 TGTGCCAGCAGCGGCGACAGGCCCCCGAAGGGCTACACCTTC CASSGDRPPKGYTF
. TRBJ2-1 few TRBV5-3 TGTGCCAGAAGCTTAAACCCCCGAAGCTCCTACAATGAGCAGTTCTTC CARSLNPRSSYNEQFF
TRBD1 TRBJ2-2 . TRBV19 TGTGCCAGTAAAAATTTGTGGGACAGATCCCCTTCCACCGGGGAGCTGTTTTTT CASKNLWDRSPSTGELFF
. TRBJ2-1 . TRBV2 TGTGCCACAACGGATTACAATGAGCAGTTCTTC CATTDYNEQFF
TRBD1 TRBJ2-5 . TRBV7-3 TGTGCCAGCAGCCCCAGCCGGGACAGGGGTCCCCAAGAGACCCAGTACTTC CASSPSRDRGPQETQYF
TRBD2 TRBJ2-3 . TRBV6-5 TGTGCCAGCACCAACGAGGGACTAGCAGATCATACGCAGTATTTT CASTNEGLADHTQYF
TRBD1 TRBJ1-1 . TRBV2 TGTGCCAGCAGTCGAAGTGACAGGGGTCACACTGAAGCTTTCTTT CASSRSDRGHTEAFF
. TRBJ2-1 . TRBV5-4 TGTGCCAGCAGCCCCTGGTCGGGACCACTGAATGAGCAGTTCTTC CASSPWSGPLNEQFF
. TRBJ2-4 once TRBV2 TGTGCCAGCGTGTTGGACAGTGGAAACATTCAGTACTTC CASVLDSGNIQYF
TRBD2 TRBJ2-1 . TRBV18 TGTGCCAGCTCACCACTCCAAGCGGGGCTCAATGAGCAGTTCTTC CASSPLQAGLNEQFF
TRBD2 TRBJ2-5 . TRBV9 TGTGCCAGCAGCGGCCAGGGACTAGCGGGGGATCAAGAGACCCAGTACTTC CASSGQGLAGDQETQYF
TRBD1 TRBJ1-2 . TRBV24-1 TGTGCCACCAGTGATGGGACAGGGGGATTCGGCTACACCTTC CATSDGTGGFGYTF
. TRBJ1-1 once TRBV19 TGTGCCAGTAGTACCTTCGGGGGAAGCACTGAAGCTTTCTTT CASSTFGGSTEAFF
. TRBJ2-5 . TRBV18 TGTGCCAGCTCACCACGTCCCAGGGGAGAGACCCAGTACTTC CASSPRPRGETQYF
. TRBJ1-3 . TRBV25-1 TGTGCCAGCAGTGATACAGGGCTTCCGATCTCTGGAAACACCATATATTTT CASSDTGLPISGNTIYF
. TRBJ1-2 . TRBV6-6 TGTGCCAGCAGTTACTCCACAGCCCACTATGGCTACACCTTC CASSYSTAHYGYTF
. TRBJ1-6 . TRBV25-1 TGTGCCAGCAGTGACCCGGGACGACCGAATTCACCCCTCCACTTT CASSDPGRPNSPLHF
TRBD1 TRBJ1-4 . TRBV7-9 TGTGCCAGCAGACGACAGGGAAGTAATGAAAAACTGTTTTTT CASRRQGSNEKLFF
. TRBJ2-1 . TRBV15 TGTGCCACCAGCAGAGATGGAACAGGGTGGGACAATGAGCAGTTCTTC CATSRDGTGWDNEQFF
. TRBJ2-4 . TRBV7-2 TGTGCCAGCAGCTTAGTAGGACAGCCATTAGCCAAAAACATTCAGTACTTC CASSLVGQPLAKNIQYF
TRBD1 TRBJ1-2 few TRBV7-9 TGTGCCAGCAGCTTACATACAGGGGGTGCTTATGGCTACACCTTC CASSLHTGGAYGYTF
TRBD1 TRBJ1-1 few TRBV7-9 TGTGCCAGCAGCTTACGGACAGGGCGGACAACTGAAGCTTTCTTT CASSLRTGRTTEAFF
. TRBJ2-5 . TRBV2 TGTGCCAGCCGGACTGGTCTTGTGCAGACCCAGTACTTC CASRTGLVQTQYF
. TRBJ1-2 once TRBV6-5 TGTGCCAGCAGTCCAGGGGTCTATGGCTACACCTTC CASSPGVYGYTF
. TRBJ1-6 . TRBV7-3 TGTGCCAGCAGCTTAATGGGGGGAAATTCACCCCTCCACTTT CASSLMGGNSPLHF
TRBD2 TRBJ2-5 . TRBV6-2/TRBV6-3 TGTGCCAGCAGTAGTCAGCGGGGGGGCCTCGGTGAGACCCAGTACTTC CASSSQRGGLGETQYF
TRBD1 TRBJ2-2 . TRBV10-3 TGTGCCATCAGAGACAGGGGGCGAAACGGGGAGCTGTTTTTT CAIRDRGRNGELFF
. TRBJ1-5 . TRBV7-2 TGTGCCAGCGCAGGGGCTCTTAGCCAGCCCCAGCATTTT CASAGALSQPQHF
. TRBJ2-1 . TRBV9 TGTGCCAGCAGCGTAGAGGTCCTTTCCGACTACAATGAGCAGTTCTTC CASSVEVLSDYNEQFF
. TRBJ2-6 . TRBV27 TGTGCCAGCAGTTTTGGGGGGGCAGGGTCTGGGGCCAACGTCCTGACTTTC CASSFGGAGSGANVLTF
. TRBJ1-2 . TRBV6-6 TGTGCCACCCAACTCTTTACTAACTATGGCTACACCTTC CATQLFTNYGYTF
TRBD1 TRBJ1-5 . TRBV5-8 TGTGCCAGCCGTAACGGGACAGCGGGTCAGCCCCAGCATTTT CASRNGTAGQPQHF
. TRBJ1-2 . TRBV3-1/TRBV3-2 TGTGCCAGCAGCCAAGAAGAACGGACTCAGTACACCTTC CASSQEERTQYTF
TRBD2 TRBJ2-3 . TRBV15 TGTGCCACCATGGCGGGGGGGACAGATACGCAGTATTTT CATMAGGTDTQYF
. TRBJ1-6 . TRBV6-5 TGTGCCAGCAGTTACTCTCCGGCGGACTTGAATTCACCCCTCCACTTT CASSYSPADLNSPLHF
. TRBJ1-3 . TRBV24-1 TGTGCCACCAGTGATCATACTGGAAACACCATATATTTT CATSDHTGNTIYF
. TRBJ1-4 . TRBV6-2/TRBV6-3 TGTGCCAGCAGTTACACAATGGGGAACGGAAAACTGTTTTTT CASSYTMGNGKLFF
. TRBJ2-1 . TRBV6-5 TGTGCCAGCAGGAGTCGGGCATCCTACAATGAGCAGTTCTTC CASRSRASYNEQFF
TRBD1 TRBJ1-1 . TRBV5-1 TGCGCCAGCAGCGCTGACAGGGGTAAGACTGAAGCTTTCTTT CASSADRGKTEAFF
. TRBJ1-1 . TRBV12-5 TGTGCTAGTGGGTACGGACAGACGACATGGGACACTGAAGCTTTCTTT CASGYGQTTWDTEAFF
. TRBJ1-4 . TRBV2 TGTGCCAGCAGTGCCCTTCCCCAGGGTAGCGGTGAAAAACTGTTTTTT CASSALPQGSGEKLFF
. TRBJ2-3 . TRBV24-1 TGTGCCACCGGGGCGGGCGGACTAGATACGCAGTATTTT CATGAGGLDTQYF
. TRBJ2-5 . TRBV7-8 TGTGCCAGCAGCCCAAGCGGACAGGCGGGGGGAGAGACCCAGTACTTC CASSPSGQAGGETQYF
TRBD1 TRBJ2-1 . TRBV7-2 TGTGCCAGCAGCTTATTCGGGACAGGACTTTCTGAGCAGTTCTTC CASSLFGTGLSEQFF
. TRBJ2-5 . TRBV5-1 TGCGCCAGCAGCTTGGCCGGAGGGGATCGTGGTGAGACCCAGTACTTC CASSLAGGDRGETQYF
. TRBJ1-1 . TRBV30 TGTGCCTGGATATCAACCCGGGCGGGTGGAACTGAAGCTTTCTTT CAWISTRAGGTEAFF
TRBD2 TRBJ2-5 . TRBV7-2 TGTGCCAGCAGCAACCAGATAGCGGGGGCAGGGGAGACCCAGTACTTC CASSNQIAGAGETQYF
. TRBJ2-1 . TRBV7-3 TGTGCCAGCAGCCGAACAGGGTATGAGCAGTTCTTC CASSRTGYEQFF
. TRBJ1-3 . TRBV2 TGTGCCAGCAGTGAACGGCTGCTTTCTGGAAACACCATATATTTT CASSERLLSGNTIYF